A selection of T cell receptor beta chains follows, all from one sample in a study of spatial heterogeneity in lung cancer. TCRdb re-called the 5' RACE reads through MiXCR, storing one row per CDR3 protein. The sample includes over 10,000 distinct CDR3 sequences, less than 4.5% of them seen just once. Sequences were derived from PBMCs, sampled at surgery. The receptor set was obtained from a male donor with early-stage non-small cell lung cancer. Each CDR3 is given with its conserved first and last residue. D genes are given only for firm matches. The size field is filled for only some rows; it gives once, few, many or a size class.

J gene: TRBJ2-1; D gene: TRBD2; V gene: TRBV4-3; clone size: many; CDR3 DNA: TGCGCCAGCAGCCGGACGACTAGCGGGACTTTCCCGTTCTTC; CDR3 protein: CASSRTTSGTFPFF
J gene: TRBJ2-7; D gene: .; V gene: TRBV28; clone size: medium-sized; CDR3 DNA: TGTGCCAGCAGTTTACGGGGGTATTACTCCTACGAGCAGTACTTC; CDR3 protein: CASSLRGYYSYEQYF
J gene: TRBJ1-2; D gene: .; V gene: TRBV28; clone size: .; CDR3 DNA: TGTGCCAGCAGCCCCCGGGACACCTATAACTATGGCTACACCTTC; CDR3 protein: CASSPRDTYNYGYTF
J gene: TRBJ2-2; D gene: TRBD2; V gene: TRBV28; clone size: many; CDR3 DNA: TGTGCCAGCAGTTTATGGGGACTAGCGGAGGGGTCCGGGGAGCTGTTTTTT; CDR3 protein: CASSLWGLAEGSGELFF
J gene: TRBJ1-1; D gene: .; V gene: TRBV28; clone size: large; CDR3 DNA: TGTGCCAGCAGTTTAAGGGGCTTCTCGGAAACTGAAGCTTTCTTT; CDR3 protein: CASSLRGFSETEAFF
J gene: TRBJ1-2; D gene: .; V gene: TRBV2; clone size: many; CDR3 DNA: TGTGCCAGCAGTGAAGATCCGGGCTACACCTTC; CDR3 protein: CASSEDPGYTF
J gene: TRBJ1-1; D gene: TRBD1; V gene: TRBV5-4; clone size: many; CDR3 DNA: TGTGCCAGCTCCCCGGACAGGGGCACTGAAGCTTTCTTT; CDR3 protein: CASSPDRGTEAFF
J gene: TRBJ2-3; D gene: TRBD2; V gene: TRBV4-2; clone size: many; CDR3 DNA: TGTGCCAGCAGCCAAGATCAAGGGCTAGCGGGACCTACAGATACGCAGTATTTT; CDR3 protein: CASSQDQGLAGPTDTQYF
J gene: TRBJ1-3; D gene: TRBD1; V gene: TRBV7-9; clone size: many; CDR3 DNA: TGTGCCAGCAGTCCCCCCCGGGACAGGGGGCTCGGAAACACCATATATTTT; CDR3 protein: CASSPPRDRGLGNTIYF
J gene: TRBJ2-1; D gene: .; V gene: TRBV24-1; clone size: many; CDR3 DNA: TGTGCCACCAGTGCTCTCGGCCTCCAAAACAATGAGCAGTTCTTC; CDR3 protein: CATSALGLQNNEQFF
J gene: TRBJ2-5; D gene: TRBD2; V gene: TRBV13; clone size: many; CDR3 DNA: TGTGCCAGCAGCTTAAACCCTAGCGGGATCGGTAAGACCCAGTACTTC; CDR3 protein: CASSLNPSGIGKTQYF
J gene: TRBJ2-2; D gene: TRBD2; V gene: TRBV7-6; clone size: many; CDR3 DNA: TGTGCCAGCAGCTCGGGGACTAGCGGCACCGGGGAGCTGTTTTTT; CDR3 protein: CASSSGTSGTGELFF
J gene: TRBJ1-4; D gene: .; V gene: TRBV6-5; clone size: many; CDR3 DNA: TGTGCCAGCAGGATGGGAGGCGAGGAAAAACTGTTTTTT; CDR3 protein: CASRMGGEEKLFF